The clone carrying this T cell receptor beta chain was recorded only once. What it binds is not known. 13 Jbeta primers and 60 Vbeta primers were used for the PCR. The protocol was immunoSEQ multiplex PCR, while the TCRdb copy is restricted to in-frame clones and leaves out a portion. The sample has about 76,000 clones; around 84% are singletons. The data were obtained in a study of cytomegalovirus exposure and HLA in healthy donors. V lost 7 bases to trimming and J lost 5 bases; unmatched junction nucleotides: 12. The CDR3 runs to 16 residues. Germline V CDR1 and CDR2: SEHNR, FQNEAQ (reference sequence). Study-level points and caveats: Across donors, presence/absence analyses took sequencing depth to be roughly uniform.

Input material: PBMCs. The V gene is TRBV7-9, the J gene TRBJ2-2; 8 nucleotides align to TRBD2. The sequence came from a woman aged 40 to 50 in good health and CMV-seropositive. The CDR3 here is CASTRIRGGHTGELFF. CDR3 nucleotide sequence: TGTGCCAGCACCCGTATCCGGGGGGGGCATACCGGGGAGCTGTTTTTT.